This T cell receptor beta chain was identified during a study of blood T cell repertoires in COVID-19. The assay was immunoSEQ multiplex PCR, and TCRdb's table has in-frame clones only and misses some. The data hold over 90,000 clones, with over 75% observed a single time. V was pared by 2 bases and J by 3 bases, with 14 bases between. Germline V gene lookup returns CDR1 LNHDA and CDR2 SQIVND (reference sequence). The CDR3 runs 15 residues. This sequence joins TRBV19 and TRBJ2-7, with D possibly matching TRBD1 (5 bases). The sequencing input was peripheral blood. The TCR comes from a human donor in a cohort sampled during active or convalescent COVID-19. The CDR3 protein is CASSISVGQNYEQYF. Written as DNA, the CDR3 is TGTGCCAGTAGTATATCGGTGGGGCAGAACTACGAGCAGTACTTC.